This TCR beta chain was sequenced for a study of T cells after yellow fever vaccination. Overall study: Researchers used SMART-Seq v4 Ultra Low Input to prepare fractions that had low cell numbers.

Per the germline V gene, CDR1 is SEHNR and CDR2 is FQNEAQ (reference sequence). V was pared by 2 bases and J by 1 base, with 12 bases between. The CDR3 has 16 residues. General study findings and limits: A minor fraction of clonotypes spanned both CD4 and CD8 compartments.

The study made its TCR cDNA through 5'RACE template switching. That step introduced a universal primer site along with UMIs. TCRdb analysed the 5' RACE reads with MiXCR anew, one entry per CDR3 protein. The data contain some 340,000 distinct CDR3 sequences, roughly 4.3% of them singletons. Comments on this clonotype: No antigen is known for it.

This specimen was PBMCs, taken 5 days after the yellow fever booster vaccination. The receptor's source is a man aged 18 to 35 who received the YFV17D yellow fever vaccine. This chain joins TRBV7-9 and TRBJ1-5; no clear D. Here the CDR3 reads CASSLSGGSSNQPQHF. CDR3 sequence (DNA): TGTGCCAGCAGCTTATCCGGCGGGTCGAGCAATCAGCCCCAGCATTTT.